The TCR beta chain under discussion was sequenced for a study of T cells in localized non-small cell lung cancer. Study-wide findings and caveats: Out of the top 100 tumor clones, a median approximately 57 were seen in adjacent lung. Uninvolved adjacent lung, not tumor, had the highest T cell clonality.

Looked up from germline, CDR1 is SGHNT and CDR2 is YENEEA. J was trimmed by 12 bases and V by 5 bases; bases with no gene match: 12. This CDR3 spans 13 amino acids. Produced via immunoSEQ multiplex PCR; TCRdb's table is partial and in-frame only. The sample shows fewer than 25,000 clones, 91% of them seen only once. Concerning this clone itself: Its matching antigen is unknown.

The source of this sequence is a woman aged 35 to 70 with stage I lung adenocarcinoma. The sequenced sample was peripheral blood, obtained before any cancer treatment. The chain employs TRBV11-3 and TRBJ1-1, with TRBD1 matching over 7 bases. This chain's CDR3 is CASSIHRGVESFF. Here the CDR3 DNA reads TGTGCCAGCAGCATCCACAGGGGCGTGGAGTCTTTCTTT. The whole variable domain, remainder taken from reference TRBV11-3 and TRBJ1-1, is EAGVVQSPRYKIIEKKQPVAFWCNPISGHNTLYWYLQNLGQGPELLIRYENEEAVDDSQLPKDRFSAERLKGVDSTLKIQPAELGDSAVYLCASSIHRGVESFFGQGTRLTVV.